Following are 15 T cell receptor beta chains from one sample sequenced in a study of long-term antiretroviral therapy in people with HIV. The assay used was immunoSEQ (version v3.0), run at survey level. Data came from immunoSEQ multiplex PCR; TCRdb stores just in-frame clones and leaves some out. Here the sample spans about 25,000 clones, under 80% being singletons. Sequencing used unsorted PBMCs, obtained 1.1 years before starting antiretroviral therapy. These receptors were taken from a woman in her thirties or forties with HIV.

This clone was counted only a few times. This chain connects TRBV5-1 to TRBJ2-1; 7 nucleotides agree with TRBD2. Germline V gene lookup returns CDR1 SGHRS and CDR2 YFSETQ. This CDR3 is built from 14 residues. Unmatched junction bases numbered 5, after V lost 4 bases and J lost 4 bases. DNA of the CDR3: TGCGCCAGCAGCACCGGACTAGAGTACAATGAGCAGTTCTTC. This sequence encodes CASSTGLEYNEQFF. Using reference TRBV5-1 and TRBJ2-1 for the parts outside the CDR3, the full variable domain is KAGVTQTPRYLIKTRGQQVTLSCSPISGHRSVSWYQQTPGQGLQFLFEYFSETQRNKGNFPGRFSGRQFSNSRSEMNVSTLELGDSALYLCASSTGLEYNEQFFGPGTRLTVL.

The V gene is TRBV19, the J gene TRBJ2-3; a possible D gene is TRBD2 (7 bases). Trimming removed 2 bases from V and 0 bases from J, with 18 bases in between. The germline gives CDR1 LNHDA, CDR2 SQIVND (reference sequence). This CDR3 has 18 residues. The CDR3 bases are TGTGCCAGTAGTATAAGAGTTCGGGGAGGGGGTAGCACAGATACGCAGTATTTT. Protein sequence: CASSIRVRGGGSTDTQYF.

The chain uses TRBV5-1 and TRBJ2-1; 11 positions match TRBD2. CDR1 and CDR2 (germline): SGHRS, YFSETQ. The length of the CDR3 is 16 residues. The V gene end was trimmed by 3 bases and the J gene end by 4 bases; junction bases not matched to a gene: 6. CDR3 amino acids: CASSSELAGGYNEQFF. Written as DNA, the CDR3 is TGCGCCAGCAGCTCAGAATTAGCGGGGGGGTACAATGAGCAGTTCTTC.

The chain has TRBV4-1 and TRBJ2-1; D might be TRBD2 (6 bases). The CDR3 loop spans 15 amino acids. The V gene lost 3 bases and the J gene lost 1 base, with 10 bases spanning the gap. Looked up from germline, CDR1 is MGHRA and CDR2 is YSYEKL. The CDR3 DNA reads as TGCGCCAGCAGCCAGGCAGGGAGGTCCTACAATGAGCAGTTCTTC. Translated, it gives CASSQAGRSYNEQFF.

This sequence joins TRBV4-1 and TRBJ1-4, with D possibly matching TRBD1 (5 bases). V was shortened by 1 base and J by 7 bases, with 10 bases between the two germline ends. CDR1 MGHRA and CDR2 YSYEKL come from the germline V gene. The CDR3 sequence is 14 residues long. The CDR3 is CASSQAGDAEKLFF. The CDR3 bases are TGCGCCAGCAGCCAAGCGGGGGATGCTGAAAAACTGTTTTTT.

V usage is TRBV14 and J usage is TRBJ2-1; tentative D call: TRBD2 (6 bases). CDR1 is SGHDN, CDR2 FVKESK, per germline. The CDR3 is 13 residues long. V shed 2 bases and J shed 9 bases, with 11 bases lying between them. The CDR3 loop reads CASSQWEVSEQFF. CDR3 DNA sequence: TGTGCCAGCAGCCAATGGGAGGTTAGTGAGCAGTTCTTC.

The chain links TRBV19 to TRBJ1-5; TRBD1 matches 8 bases. From germline, CDR1 is LNHDA and CDR2 SQIVND (reference sequence). This CDR3 has 14 residues. V was pared by 6 bases and J by 6 bases, with 7 bases of the junction left unmatched. The CDR3 bases are TGTGCCAGTAGAGCCACAGGGGGTGTTCAGCCCCAGCATTTT. Its protein product is CASRATGGVQPQHF.

The chain recombines TRBV7-9 with TRBJ2-5; D might be TRBD1 (6 bases). The CDR3 has 13 amino acids. Germline lookup yields CDR1 SEHNR and CDR2 FQNEAQ (reference sequence). V lost 5 bases to trimming and J lost 0 bases, with 7 bases between them. CDR3 region: CASSRDNQETQYF. The CDR3 DNA reads as TGTGCCAGCAGCCGGGACAACCAAGAGACCCAGTACTTC.

This clone was observed once. This chain joins TRBV11-3 and TRBJ1-2; tentatively, D is TRBD1 (5 bases). V dropped 6 bases and J dropped 8 bases, with 16 bases sitting between them. The CDR3 length is 13 residues. CDR1 and CDR2 from the germline V gene are SGHNT and YENEEA. The CDR3 DNA is TGTGCCAGCAGACACTCTCAAGACAGAGGCTACACCTTC. Residues: CASRHSQDRGYTF.

The CDR3: CASSQDWTLTESSTDTQYF. In DNA, the CDR3 is TGTGCCAGCAGCCAAGACTGGACCCTGACGGAGAGTAGCACAGATACGCAGTATTTT. This rearrangement joins TRBV14 to TRBJ2-3, with no clear D. The ends were cut back, 0 bases at V and 0 bases at J, with 19 bases in the middle. In germline, CDR1 is SGHDN, CDR2 FVKESK. The CDR3 is made up of 19 amino acids.

This clone was recorded a few times. This sequence joins TRBV9 and TRBJ1-1, with D unresolved. CDR3 length equals 13 residues. Germline CDR1 reads SGDLS; CDR2 reads YYNGEE. Trimming removed 0 bases from V and 1 base from J, with 4 bases in between. The CDR3 nucleotides read TGTGCCAGCAGCGTAGGAGAGAACACTGAAGCTTTCTTT. As protein: CASSVGENTEAFF.

This clone was observed a handful of times. The V gene is TRBV25-1, the J gene TRBJ2-5; TRBD1 agrees at 8 bases. Trimming at V came to 1 base and at J to 5 bases, leaving 12 bases not matched to a gene. The V gene's germline CDR1 is MGHDK and CDR2 SYGVNS. The CDR3 totals 17 residues. This CDR3 reads CASSEWVGQGVGETQYF. CDR3 nucleotide sequence: TGTGCCAGCAGTGAATGGGTCGGACAGGGTGTTGGCGAGACCCAGTACTTC. The complete variable domain, with remaining parts taken from reference TRBV25-1 and TRBJ2-5, reads EADIYQTPRYLVIGTGKKITLECSQTMGHDKMYWYQQDPGMELHLIHYSYGVNSTEKGDLSSESTVSRIRTEHFPLTLESARPSHTSQYLCASSEWVGQGVGETQYFGPGTRLLVL.

The CDR3 protein is CASSQDNSYSPLHF. CDR3 DNA: TGTGCCAGCAGCCAAGACAACAGCTATTCACCCCTCCACTTT. The chain carries TRBV14 and TRBJ1-6; D not resolved. V was trimmed by 0 bases and J by 8 bases, leaving 8 bases between them. This CDR3 region has 14 residues. Germline loops: CDR1 SGHDN, CDR2 FVKESK. The full variable domain, rest sourced from reference TRBV14 and TRBJ1-6, is EAGVTQFPSHSVIEKGQTVTLRCDPISGHDNLYWYRRVMGKEIKFLLHFVKESKQDESGMPNNRFLAERTGGTYSTLKVQPAELEDSGVYFCASSQDNSYSPLHFGNGTRLTVT.

This clone showed up just a few times. The chain combines TRBV12-5 with TRBJ1-2; the D is unclear. Per the germline V gene, CDR1 is LGHNT and CDR2 is FRNRAP. CDR3 length: 14 amino acids. Trimming took 6 bases from V and 7 from J, leaving 18 bases between them. The CDR3 loop reads CASGTGLSDGGYTF. The CDR3 region has the DNA TGTGCTAGTGGAACCGGGCTCTCCGACGGTGGCTACACCTTC.

This clone was seen only once. The V call is TRBV30, the J call TRBJ1-1; TRBD1 might be the D (6 bases). CDR1 and CDR2 (germline): GTSNPN, SVGIG (reference sequence). The CDR3 is made up of 14 amino acids. The V gene lost 1 base and the J gene lost 7 bases, with 16 bases spanning the gap. The CDR3 nucleotides read TGTGCCTGGAGTGCCCCACGGACAGCGCTTGAAGCTTTCTTT. This translates into CAWSAPRTALEAFF.